The 14 T cell receptor beta chains below were found in one sample sequenced in a study of control samples from healthy donors and cancer patients. TCRdb keeps only in-frame clones here, not all; method: immunoSEQ multiplex PCR. The sample gives about 410,000 clones, 80% to 95% of which show up once; around 6.4% is in the top ten. The source material was PBMCs. The source is a man aged 40-50 years with head and neck cancer.

The chain links TRBV28 to TRBJ1-1, with 12 bases aligning to TRBD1. V shed 5 bases and J 4 bases; nucleotides not matched to a gene: 8. The CDR3 has 16 amino acids. CDR1 is MDHEN, CDR2 SYDVKM, per germline. CDR3 protein: CASSTGQGARGTEAFF. Here the CDR3 DNA reads TGTGCCAGCAGTACGGGACAGGGGGCGCGCGGCACTGAAGCTTTCTTT.

There are a few counts of this clone. One junction end does not reproduce the germline sequence, and a read error may be involved. The V gene is TRBV19, the J gene TRBJ2-3; 8 bases fit TRBD1. The V gene's germline CDR1 is LNHDA and CDR2 SQIVND (reference sequence). There are 13 residues in the CDR3. In DNA, the CDR3 is TGTGCCAGTAGTTCAACAGGGACAGGTACGCAGTATTTT. This gives the protein CASSSTGTGTQYF.

This chain uses TRBV6-5 with TRBJ2-1, with 8 bases that match TRBD2. CDR1 is MNHEY and CDR2 is SVGAGI in the germline V gene. The CDR3 is made up of 15 amino acids. The ends lost 5 bases at V and 4 bases at J; junction bases unmatched: 7. For the CDR3, the DNA is TGTGCCAGCAGTCTGACTAGCGCCGCGTACAATGAGCAGTTCTTC. As protein: CASSLTSAAYNEQFF.

V usage is TRBV19 and J usage is TRBJ2-3; the D gene is possibly TRBD1 (6 bases). From germline, CDR1 is LNHDA and CDR2 SQIVND (reference sequence). V dropped 6 bases and J dropped 0 bases, with 16 bases sitting between them. There are 16 residues in the CDR3. The CDR3 nucleotides are TGTGCCAGTAGGACCCCCGGACAGCCCAGCACAGATACGCAGTATTTT. Protein sequence: CASRTPGQPSTDTQYF. Complete variable domain (other parts from reference TRBV19 and TRBJ2-3): DGGITQSPKYLFRKEGQNVTLSCEQNLNHDAMYWYRQDPGQGLRLIYYSQIVNDFQKGDIAEGYSVSREKKESFPLTVTSAQKNPTAFYLCASRTPGQPSTDTQYFGPGTRLTVL.

The chain couples TRBV6-6 to TRBJ1-5; tentative D call: TRBD1 (5 bases). Germline V lookup: CDR1 MNHNY, CDR2 SVGAGI (reference sequence). This CDR3 contains 12 residues. V lost 0 bases and J 11 bases, leaving 8 bases between the germline ends. As DNA, the CDR3 is TGTGCCAGCAGTTACTCGGGGGAGTCCCAGCATTTT. Its protein product is CASSYSGESQHF.

The rearrangement joins TRBV7-2 to TRBJ2-3; 9 positions match TRBD2. CDR3 length equals 17 residues. Per germline, CDR1 SGHTA and CDR2 FQGNSA. Germline trimming cut 5 bases from V and 0 bases from J; bases unmatched to any gene: 9. CDR3 amino acids: CASSLRGLAGSTDTQYF. As DNA, the CDR3 is TGTGCCAGCAGCCTAAGGGGGCTAGCGGGGAGCACAGATACGCAGTATTTT.

This sequence joins TRBV19 and TRBJ1-5; D perhaps matches TRBD1 (6 bases). The ends were cut back, 5 bases at V and 4 bases at J, with 18 bases in the middle. Germline V lookup: CDR1 LNHDA, CDR2 SQIVND (reference sequence). The CDR3 consists of 16 residues. CDR3 coding DNA: TGTGCCAGTAGTGCATCCTCGGGACACCAAAATCAGCCCCAGCATTTT. As protein: CASSASSGHQNQPQHF. Supplemented by reference TRBV19 and TRBJ1-5, the full variable domain reads DGGITQSPKYLFRKEGQNVTLSCEQNLNHDAMYWYRQDPGQGLRLIYYSQIVNDFQKGDIAEGYSVSREKKESFPLTVTSAQKNPTAFYLCASSASSGHQNQPQHFGDGTRLSIL.

The chain carries TRBV5-1 and TRBJ1-1, with D unclear. V was pared by 3 bases and J by 7 bases, with 16 bases between. The CDR3 contains 14 residues. Per the germline V gene, CDR1 is SGHRS and CDR2 is YFSETQ. The CDR3 sequence is CASSSSAAVNEAFF. CDR3 DNA sequence: TGCGCCAGCAGCTCCTCGGCGGCCGTAAATGAAGCTTTCTTT.

The J gene is TRBJ1-3, the V gene TRBV28; the D is unclear. Trimming shortened V by 2 bases and J by 3 bases, and 14 bases separated the two germline ends. The germline gives CDR1 MDHEN, CDR2 SYDVKM. This CDR3 region has 16 residues. CDR3 loop: CASSLILGGGGNTIYF. CDR3 DNA: TGTGCCAGCAGTTTAATACTCGGCGGCGGTGGAAACACCATATATTTT. Full variable domain (rest looked up from reference TRBV28 and TRBJ1-3): DVKVTQSSRYLVKRTGEKVFLECVQDMDHENMFWYRQDPGLGLRLIYFSYDVKMKEKGDIPEGYSVSREKKERFSLILESASTNQTSMYLCASSLILGGGGNTIYFGEGSWLTVV.

The rearrangement joins TRBV7-8 to TRBJ1-1; D is unresolved. Trimming removed 3 bases at V and 1 base at J, with 6 bases between. The CDR3 spans 13 residues. The germline CDR1 and CDR2 sequences are SGHVS and FQNEAQ. The CDR3 here is CASSFAENTEAFF. CDR3 sequence (DNA): TGTGCCAGCAGCTTTGCCGAGAACACTGAAGCTTTCTTT.

The chain has TRBV10-3 and TRBJ1-3, with 9 bases aligning to TRBD1. J gave up 4 bases and V 4 bases, and 5 bases lay outside the gene matches. The CDR3 loop spans 15 amino acids. The germline gives CDR1 ENHRY, CDR2 SYGVKD. The CDR3 DNA is TGTGCCATCAGTGGGACAGGGGATTCCGGAAACACCATATATTTT. It encodes CAISGTGDSGNTIYF.

The chain recombines TRBV5-1 with TRBJ2-1, with D possibly TRBD2 on 5 matching bases. V was pared by 2 bases and J by 2 bases, with 11 bases between. CDR1 is SGHRS and CDR2 is YFSETQ in the germline V gene. The CDR3 length is 15 residues. CDR3 amino acids: CASSFQAVTYNEQFF. The DNA of the CDR3 is TGCGCCAGCAGCTTTCAAGCGGTTACCTACAATGAGCAGTTCTTC.

The chain couples TRBV27 to TRBJ1-6, with D perhaps matching TRBD1 (5 bases). V lost 0 bases and J 9 bases, leaving 6 bases between the germline ends. Germline V gene sequence: CDR1 MNHEY, CDR2 SMNVEV (reference sequence). The CDR3 spans 13 residues. This CDR3 reads CASSLSGGSPLHF. In DNA, the CDR3 is TGTGCCAGCAGTTTATCGGGGGGTTCACCCCTCCACTTT.

The genes are TRBV5-8 and TRBJ1-5; D remains ambiguous. The CDR3 covers 12 residues. V dropped 5 bases and J dropped 3 bases, with 6 bases sitting between them. Germline CDR1 is SGHTS and CDR2 is YDEGEE. Here the CDR3 reads CASRGPNQPQHF. The CDR3 nucleotides read TGTGCCAGCAGGGGCCCCAATCAGCCCCAGCATTTT.